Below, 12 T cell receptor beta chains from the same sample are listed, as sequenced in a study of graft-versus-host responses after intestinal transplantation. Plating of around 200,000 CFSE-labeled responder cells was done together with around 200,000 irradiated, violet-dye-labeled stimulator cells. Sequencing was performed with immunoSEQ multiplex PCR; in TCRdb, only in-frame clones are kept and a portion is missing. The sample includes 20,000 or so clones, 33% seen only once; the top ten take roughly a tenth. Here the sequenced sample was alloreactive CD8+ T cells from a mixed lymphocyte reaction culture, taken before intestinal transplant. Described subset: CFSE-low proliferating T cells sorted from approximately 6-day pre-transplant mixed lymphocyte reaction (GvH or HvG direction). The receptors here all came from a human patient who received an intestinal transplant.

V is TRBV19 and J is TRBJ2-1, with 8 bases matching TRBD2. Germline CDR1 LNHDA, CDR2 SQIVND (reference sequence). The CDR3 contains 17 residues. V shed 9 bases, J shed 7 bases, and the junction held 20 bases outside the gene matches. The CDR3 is CASHSRGIISGTNEQFF. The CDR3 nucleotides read TGTGCCAGCCACTCACGCGGGATCATTAGCGGGACGAATGAGCAGTTCTTC.

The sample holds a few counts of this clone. The CDR3, as DNA: TGTGCCAGCAGCTTAGTCAGGACAGATACGCAGTATTTT. It translates to CASSLVRTDTQYF. The chain employs TRBV13 and TRBJ2-3; no clear D gene. Trimming pared 1 base from V and 3 bases from J, leaving 5 bases between. The CDR3 extends over 13 amino acids. Germline CDR1 PRHDT, CDR2 FYEKMQ (reference sequence).

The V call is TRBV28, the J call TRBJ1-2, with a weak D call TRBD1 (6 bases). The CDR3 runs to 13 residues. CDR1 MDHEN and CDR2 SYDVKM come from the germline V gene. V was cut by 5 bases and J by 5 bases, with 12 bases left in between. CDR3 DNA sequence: TGTGCCAGCAGTCCCATAGGGGGTTATGGCTACACCTTC. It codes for CASSPIGGYGYTF.

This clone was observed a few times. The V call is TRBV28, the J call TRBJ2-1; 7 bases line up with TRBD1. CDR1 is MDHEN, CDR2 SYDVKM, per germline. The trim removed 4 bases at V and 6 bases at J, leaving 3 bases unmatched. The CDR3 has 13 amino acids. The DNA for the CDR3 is TGTGCCAGCAGTTCTAGGGGGCTCAATGAGCAGTTCTTC. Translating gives CASSSRGLNEQFF.

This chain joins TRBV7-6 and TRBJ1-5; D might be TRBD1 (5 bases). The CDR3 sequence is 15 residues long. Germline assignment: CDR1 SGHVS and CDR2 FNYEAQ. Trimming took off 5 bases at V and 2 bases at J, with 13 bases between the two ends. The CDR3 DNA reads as TGTGCCAGCAGCGCGGGGTGGGGGGGCAATCAGCCCCAGCATTTT. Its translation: CASSAGWGGNQPQHF.

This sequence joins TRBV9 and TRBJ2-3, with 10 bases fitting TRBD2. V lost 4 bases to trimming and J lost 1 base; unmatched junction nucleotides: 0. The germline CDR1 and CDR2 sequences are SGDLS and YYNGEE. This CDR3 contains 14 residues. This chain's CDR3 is CASSLAGGTDTQYF. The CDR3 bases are TGTGCCAGCAGCCTAGCGGGGGGCACAGATACGCAGTATTTT.

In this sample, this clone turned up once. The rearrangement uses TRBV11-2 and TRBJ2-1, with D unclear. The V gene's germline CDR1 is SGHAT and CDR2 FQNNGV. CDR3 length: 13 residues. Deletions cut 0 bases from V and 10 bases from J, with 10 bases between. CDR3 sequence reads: CASSLDLPGEQFF. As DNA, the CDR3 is TGTGCCAGCAGCTTAGACCTACCCGGCGAGCAGTTCTTC.

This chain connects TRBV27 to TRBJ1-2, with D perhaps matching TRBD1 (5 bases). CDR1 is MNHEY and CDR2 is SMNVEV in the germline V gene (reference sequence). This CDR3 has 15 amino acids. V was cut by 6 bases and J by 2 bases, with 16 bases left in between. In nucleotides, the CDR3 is TGTGCCAGCAGCTGGGCCCATGGGGGGAACTATGGCTACACCTTC. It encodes CASSWAHGGNYGYTF.

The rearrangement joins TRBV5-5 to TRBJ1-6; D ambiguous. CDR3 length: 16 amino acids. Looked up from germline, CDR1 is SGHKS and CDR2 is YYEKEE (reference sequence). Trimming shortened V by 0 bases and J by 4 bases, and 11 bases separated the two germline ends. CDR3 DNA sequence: TGTGCCAGCAGCTTGGTTCCTGTACGATATAATTCACCCCTCCACTTT. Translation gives CASSLVPVRYNSPLHF.

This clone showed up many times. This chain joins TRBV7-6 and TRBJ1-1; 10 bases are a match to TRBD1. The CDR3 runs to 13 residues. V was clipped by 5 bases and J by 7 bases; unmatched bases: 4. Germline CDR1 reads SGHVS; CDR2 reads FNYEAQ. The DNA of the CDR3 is TGTGCCAGCAGCCGACAGGGGGCCGTTGAAGCTTTCTTT. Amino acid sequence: CASSRQGAVEAFF.

The CDR3 sequence is CASSLEPNQPQHF. DNA for the CDR3: TGTGCCAGCAGCTTGGAACCAAATCAGCCCCAGCATTTT. The V and J genes are TRBV5-4 and TRBJ1-5; D remains ambiguous. V was trimmed by 0 bases and J by 4 bases, leaving 5 bases between them. Germline CDR1 SGHNT, CDR2 YYREEE (reference sequence). The CDR3 consists of 13 residues.

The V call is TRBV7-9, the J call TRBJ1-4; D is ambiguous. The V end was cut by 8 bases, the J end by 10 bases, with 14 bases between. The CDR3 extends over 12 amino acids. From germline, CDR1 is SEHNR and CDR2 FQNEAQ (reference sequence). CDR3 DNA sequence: TGTGCCAGCCTAGCGGGGATGGGAAAACTGTTTTTT. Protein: CASLAGMGKLFF.